This T cell receptor (beta chain) was sequenced in a study of blood T cell repertoires in COVID-19. Study-level background: Spain, Italy and the United States supplied samples that represented acute and convalescent COVID-19. Sources were T cells, B-cell-depleted T cells, or PBMCs; the material itself was cDNA or gDNA.

Under the authors' procedure: Researchers report that nucleated cell counts were estimated from reference gene primer amplification. The data were produced by immunoSEQ multiplex PCR, yet TCRdb's version contains in-frame clones alone and is incomplete. Clone size and the V and J calls come from that table; the DNA yielded D and trimming. Of about 380,000 clones listed, more than 70% are singletons. This CDR3 is 15 amino acids long. The V end lost 1 base, the J end lost 7 bases, and 13 bases lay between the germline ends. Germline CDR1 SNHLY, CDR2 FYNNEI. J is TRBJ2-2 and V is TRBV2; D is unclear. The sequence was collected from a woman aged 18-35 years who had recovered from COVID-19. The sequencing sample was made of PBMCs or T cells enriched from blood (not recorded which). CDR3 in amino acids: CASSEEEAVGGELFF. DNA for the CDR3: TGTGCCAGCAGTGAAGAAGAGGCCGTTGGCGGGGAGCTGTTTTTT. The entire variable domain, with the rest obtained from reference TRBV2 and TRBJ2-2, is as follows: EPEVTQTPSHQVTQMGQEVILRCVPISNHLYFYWYRQILGQKVEFLVSFYNNEISEKSEIFDDQFSVERPDGSNFTLKIRSTKLEDSAMYFCASSEEEAVGGELFFGEGSRLTVL.